This entry lists 26 T cell receptor beta chains sequenced from one sample in a study of blood T cell repertoires in COVID-19 (dated by TCRdb to the early 2020s). Receptor amplification or capture employed the immunoSEQ multiplex PCR assay. TCRdb stores this immuneACCESS table with in-frame sequences only. Part of the clones is absent; in the studies checked, under half of the shortfall reflects unresolved V genes, and no reason is known for the rest. The sample profile shows about 110,000 clones; about 88% of them were found once. 2.1% of the sample rests with the top ten. The source material was peripheral blood. The receptors come from a human donor in a cohort sampled during active COVID-19.

The rearrangement links TRBV18 to TRBJ2-3; D perhaps matches TRBD2 (6 bases). The CDR3 contains 16 residues. Germline V gives CDR1 KGHSH, CDR2 LQKENI. Trimming removed 3 bases at V and 1 base at J, with 14 bases between. DNA for the CDR3: TGTGCCAGCTCACCGTCACTATCTAGCGGCACAGATACGCAGTATTTT. Translated: CASSPSLSSGTDTQYF.

The chain links TRBV29-1 to TRBJ2-7; 7 bases align to TRBD1. Germline CDR1 and CDR2: SQVTM and ANQGSEA. This CDR3 is 12 amino acids long. J was trimmed by 0 bases and V by 6 bases; bases with no gene match: 2. The CDR3 reads CSVTGISYEQYF. DNA of the CDR3: TGCAGCGTGACAGGGATCTCCTACGAGCAGTACTTC.

This chain links TRBV7-6 with TRBJ1-4; 8 bases are a match to TRBD1. The trim removed 0 bases at V and 8 bases at J, leaving 2 bases unmatched. Germline V gene data show CDR1 as SGHVS and CDR2 as FNYEAQ. The CDR3 is made up of 14 amino acids. CDR3 coding DNA: TGTGCCAGCAGCTTAGCGACAGGGGAAGAAAAACTGTTTTTT. Translation gives CASSLATGEEKLFF. The full variable domain, with the rest looked up from reference TRBV7-6 and TRBJ1-4, is GAGVSQSPRYKVTKRGQDVALRCDPISGHVSLYWYRQALGQGPEFLTYFNYEAQQDKSGLPNDRFSAERPEGSISTLTIQRTEQRDSAMYRCASSLATGEEKLFFGSGTQLSVL.

The chain recombines TRBV3-1 (or the pseudogene TRBV3-2) with TRBJ1-5; 8 nucleotides agree with TRBD1. The J segment lost 1 base and the V segment lost 5 bases, leaving 1 base of the junction unmatched. The CDR3 runs 14 residues. Germline assignment: CDR1 LGHDT and CDR2 YNNKEL (reference sequence). The DNA of the CDR3 is TGTGCCAGCAGCTACAGGGGGAGCAATCAGCCCCAGCATTTT. Encoded protein: CASSYRGSNQPQHF.

CDR3 nucleotide sequence: TGTGCCAGCTCACCACCTAGCTTCACAGATACGCAGTATTTT. Its protein is CASSPPSFTDTQYF. The V and J genes are TRBV18 and TRBJ2-3; no clear D gene. With 0 bases removed from V and 2 bases from J, the gap between germline ends came to 6 bases. The CDR3 spans 14 residues. Germline CDR1 reads KGHSH; CDR2 reads LQKENI. Full variable domain (missing parts from reference TRBV18 and TRBJ2-3): NAGVMQNPRHLVRRRGQEARLRCSPMKGHSHVYWYRQLPEEGLKFMVYLQKENIIDESGMPKERFSAEFPKEGPSILRIQQVVRGDSAAYFCASSPPSFTDTQYFGPGTRLTVL.

The chain couples TRBV3-1 (or the pseudogene TRBV3-2) to TRBJ2-2; D unresolved. Germline V lookup: CDR1 LGHDT, CDR2 YNNKEL (reference sequence). The V and J ends lost 2 bases and 2 bases respectively, with 9 bases between them. The CDR3 runs 15 residues. CDR3 region: CASSQIIANTGELFF. For the CDR3, the DNA is TGTGCCAGCAGCCAAATCATAGCCAACACCGGGGAGCTGTTTTTT.

The chain has TRBV28 and TRBJ1-1; TRBD1 matches at 10 bases. This CDR3 is built from 13 residues. V lost 11 bases, J lost 2 bases, and 5 bases stayed unmatched. Germline V lookup: CDR1 MDHEN, CDR2 SYDVKM. CDR3 residues: CALDRGRNTEAFF. The DNA of the CDR3 is TGTGCCCTAGACAGGGGGCGCAACACTGAAGCTTTCTTT.

In nucleotides, the CDR3 is TGTGCCAGCAGCCAAGGTTCGTCCGGCTCCTACGAGCAGTACTTC. It specifies CASSQGSSGSYEQYF. The chain recombines TRBV3-1 (or the pseudogene TRBV3-2) with TRBJ2-7, with D uncertain. Trimming removed 1 base from V and 0 bases from J, with 10 bases in between. Germline V CDR1 and CDR2: LGHDT, YNNKEL (reference sequence). The CDR3 has 15 amino acids.

V usage is TRBV7-2 and J usage is TRBJ2-7; possible D gene TRBD1, 6 bases. V lost 5 bases and J 8 bases, leaving 13 bases between the germline ends. The CDR3 is made up of 12 amino acids. Germline CDR1 SGHTA, CDR2 FQGNSA. The CDR3 nucleotides are TGTGCCAGCAGCGCCAACAGGGTCCAGCAGTACTTC. Translating gives CASSANRVQQYF.

This clone was seen once. This rearrangement joins TRBV5-5 to TRBJ2-2; D is unresolved. Trimming removed 0 bases at V and 7 bases at J, with 4 bases between. CDR1 is SGHKS and CDR2 is YYEKEE in the germline V gene (reference sequence). The CDR3 loop spans 12 amino acids. The CDR3 protein is CASSLAHGELFF. Here the CDR3 DNA reads TGTGCCAGCAGCTTGGCCCACGGGGAGCTGTTTTTT. Using reference TRBV5-5 and TRBJ2-2 for the parts outside the CDR3, the full variable domain is DAGVTQSPTHLIKTRGQQVTLRCSPISGHKSVSWYQQVLGQGPQFIFQYYEKEERGRGNFPDRFSARQFPNYSSELNVNALLLGDSALYLCASSLAHGELFFGEGSRLTVL.

V is TRBV29-1 and J is TRBJ1-2; tentative D call: TRBD1 (5 bases). Germline lookup yields CDR1 SQVTM and CDR2 ANQGSEA. This CDR3 spans 12 amino acids. The CDR3 here is CSVSQVNYGYTF. CDR3 sequence (DNA): TGCAGTGTTTCACAGGTGAACTATGGCTACACCTTC.

The chain has TRBV15 and TRBJ1-1; maybe TRBD1 (5 bases). The V gene lost 1 base and the J gene lost 0 bases, with 12 bases spanning the gap. The CDR3 covers 16 residues. Per the germline V gene, CDR1 is LNHNV and CDR2 is YYDKDF (reference sequence). CDR3 sequence reads: CATSRGGEGMNTEAFF. The CDR3 bases are TGTGCCACCAGCAGAGGAGGGGAGGGGATGAACACTGAAGCTTTCTTT.

The gene calls are TRBV15 and TRBJ2-7; 7 nucleotides match TRBD2. Germline lookup yields CDR1 LNHNV and CDR2 YYDKDF (reference sequence). The CDR3 has 14 residues. V lost 0 bases, J lost 2 bases, and 1 base stayed unmatched. In nucleotides, the CDR3 is TGTGCCACCAGCAGAGAACTAGCGACCTACGAGCAGTACTTC. Translated, it gives CATSRELATYEQYF.

The chain is built from TRBV9 and TRBJ1-1; weak D call: TRBD1 (5 bases). Germline V lookup: CDR1 SGDLS, CDR2 YYNGEE. Trimming took 6 bases from V and 3 from J, leaving 15 bases between them. The CDR3 runs to 14 residues. For the CDR3, the DNA is TGTGCCAGCAACTCTGGGGCTAGGGACACTGAAGCTTTCTTT. Protein: CASNSGARDTEAFF.

This clone was detected once. The chain links TRBV4-2 to TRBJ2-5, with TRBD2 identical over 8 bases. V lost 4 bases to trimming and J lost 7 bases; unmatched junction nucleotides: 8. The CDR3 contains 14 residues. Germline CDR1 and CDR2: LGHNA and YNFKEQ. The CDR3 DNA follows: TGTGCCAGCAGCCCCGGGGGGGCTAGCGGGACCCAGTACTTC. Protein: CASSPGGASGTQYF.

The genes are TRBV7-6 and TRBJ2-3; 9 bases line up with TRBD1. V dropped 5 bases and J dropped 0; count of bases not matched to a gene: 6. This CDR3 spans 16 amino acids. The germline V gene encodes CDR1 SGHVS and CDR2 FNYEAQ. The CDR3 nucleotides read TGTGCCAGCAGCACGCGGACAGGGGCGAGCACAGATACGCAGTATTTT. It encodes CASSTRTGASTDTQYF. Using reference TRBV7-6 and TRBJ2-3 for the parts outside the CDR3, the full variable domain is GAGVSQSPRYKVTKRGQDVALRCDPISGHVSLYWYRQALGQGPEFLTYFNYEAQQDKSGLPNDRFSAERPEGSISTLTIQRTEQRDSAMYRCASSTRTGASTDTQYFGPGTRLTVL.

The chain combines TRBV5-1 with TRBJ2-5; D not certain. Trimming shortened V by 4 bases and J by 4 bases, and 14 bases separated the two germline ends. Germline lookup yields CDR1 SGHRS and CDR2 YFSETQ. The CDR3 covers 14 residues. As DNA, the CDR3 is TGCGCCAGCAGCCTAGACTGGGTGGCAGAGACCCAGTACTTC. It specifies CASSLDWVAETQYF.

The chain uses TRBV7-9 and TRBJ2-5; D remains ambiguous. V was pared by 2 bases and J by 2 bases, with 12 bases between. The germline gives CDR1 SEHNR, CDR2 FQNEAQ (reference sequence). The CDR3 has 15 residues. The DNA of the CDR3 is TGTGCCAGCAGCTTATCCCTAGTCATGCAAGAGACCCAGTACTTC. Protein: CASSLSLVMQETQYF.

This rearrangement joins TRBV9 to TRBJ1-6; 8 positions match TRBD1. The CDR3 runs 15 residues. The germline V gene encodes CDR1 SGDLS and CDR2 YYNGEE. With V trimmed by 4 bases and J by 7 bases, 7 bases remained unmatched. The CDR3 coding sequence is TGTGCCAGCAGCTTCAAAGGACAGGGCAATTCACCCCTCCACTTT. Translating it yields CASSFKGQGNSPLHF.

The CDR3: CASSLWAGGASNEKLFF. Written as DNA, the CDR3 is TGTGCCAGCAGCTTATGGGCAGGGGGCGCTTCTAATGAAAAACTGTTTTTT. The gene calls are TRBV11-2 and TRBJ1-4, with 8 nucleotides matching TRBD1. The CDR3 has 17 residues. The ends lost 2 bases at V and 3 bases at J; junction bases unmatched: 8. Germline loops: CDR1 SGHAT, CDR2 FQNNGV.

The chain couples TRBV29-1 to TRBJ2-3; D is unresolved. Looked up from germline, CDR1 is SQVTM and CDR2 is ANQGSEA. This CDR3 comprises 11 residues. V lost 7 bases and J lost 5, with 10 bases in between. This CDR3 reads CSANKQDTQYF. CDR3 nucleotides: TGCAGCGCCAACAAACAAGATACGCAGTATTTT.

The V and J genes are TRBV19 and TRBJ1-1; 8 nucleotides agree with TRBD1. The CDR3 contains 17 residues. Germline V gives CDR1 LNHDA, CDR2 SQIVND (reference sequence). Trimming took 5 bases from V and 3 from J; bases not matched to a gene: 14. For the CDR3, the DNA is TGTGCCAGTAGTCCCTCCCCCGCTACAGGGGGAGACACTGAAGCTTTCTTT. It codes for CASSPSPATGGDTEAFF.

In this sample, this clone turned up once. The chain links TRBV7-2 to TRBJ2-3; 10 positions match TRBD2. CDR1 is SGHTA and CDR2 is FQGNSA in the germline V gene. The V segment lost 5 bases and the J segment 4 bases; nucleotides outside the gene matches: 6. The CDR3 totals 15 residues. The CDR3 protein is CASSPAGTSADTQYF. CDR3 sequence (DNA): TGTGCCAGCAGCCCTGCCGGGACTAGCGCAGATACGCAGTATTTT.

This chain joins TRBV15 and TRBJ1-3; 7 nucleotides match TRBD1. The germline V gene encodes CDR1 LNHNV and CDR2 YYDKDF (reference sequence). The J segment lost 0 bases and the V segment lost 2 bases, leaving 7 bases of the junction unmatched. The CDR3 has 17 amino acids. The CDR3 nucleotides are TGTGCCACCAGCAGAAGAGTTACAGGGGTCTCTGGAAACACCATATATTTT. It specifies CATSRRVTGVSGNTIYF.

This clone occurred a few times. This chain links TRBV5-8 with TRBJ1-3; weak D call: TRBD1 (5 bases). The V gene's germline CDR1 is SGHTS and CDR2 YDEGEE. V was pared by 5 bases and J by 4 bases, with 19 bases between. The CDR3 has 16 amino acids. The CDR3 protein is CASSLRQKLQGNTIYF. In DNA form, the CDR3 reads TGTGCCAGCAGTTTACGACAGAAGTTACAGGGAAACACCATATATTTT.

The chain combines TRBV6-5 with TRBJ1-1; 12 positions match TRBD1. The V gene end was trimmed by 5 bases and the J gene end by 3 bases; junction bases not matched to a gene: 4. The CDR3 is 15 amino acids. Germline assignment: CDR1 MNHEY and CDR2 SVGAGI. CDR3 in DNA: TGTGCCAGCAGTCCGGGACAGGGGGCCTACACTGAAGCTTTCTTT. It encodes CASSPGQGAYTEAFF.